These 14 T cell receptor beta chains came from one sample sequenced in a study of beta chain features in type 1 diabetes. The study reverse transcribed the entire isolated RNA, so it sequenced expressed TCRB transcripts. The method was immunoSEQ multiplex PCR; TCRdb's version includes in-frame clones alone and lacks a portion of them. Here the sample spans 130,000 or so clones, roughly 9.7% being singletons. Sequences were obtained from central memory CD4+ T cells from blood. The receptors were gathered from a woman aged 40 to 50 in good health.

The chain carries TRBV20-1 and TRBJ2-7; TRBD2 is a possible D gene (6 bases). V was pared by 6 bases and J by 7 bases, with 13 bases between. The CDR3 consists of 11 residues. Germline lookup yields CDR1 DFQATT and CDR2 SNEGSKA (reference sequence). DNA of the CDR3: TGCAGTGCCGGGAGCCCGAGGGAGCAGTACTTC. Translated, it gives CSAGSPREQYF.

The V and J genes are TRBV5-4 and TRBJ2-5; TRBD1 matches at 8 bases. The CDR3 spans 14 residues. Losses at the gene ends were 2 bases for V and 3 bases for J; bases not matched to a gene: 3. Germline V CDR1 and CDR2: SGHNT, YYREEE (reference sequence). The DNA of the CDR3 is TGTGCCAGCAGCTTTCTGACAGGGGAAGAGACCCAGTACTTC. Translated, it gives CASSFLTGEETQYF.

A few counts support this clone. CDR3 DNA: TGTGCCAGCGGGACACGGGTCGGCTATGGCTACACCTTC. Residues: CASGTRVGYGYTF. The rearrangement uses TRBV6-5 and TRBJ1-2; perhaps TRBD1 as D (6 bases). The V end was cut by 8 bases, the J end by 4 bases, with 14 bases between. The CDR3 runs 13 residues. CDR1 is MNHEY and CDR2 is SVGAGI in the germline V gene.

In its sample, this clone was seen a few times. Additional DNA sequences in this sample encode the identical CDR3. The V call is TRBV27, the J call TRBJ2-5, with 8 bases fitting TRBD2. Unmatched junction bases numbered 2, after V lost 3 bases and J lost 5 bases. CDR3 size: 13 residues. Germline V lookup: CDR1 MNHEY, CDR2 SMNVEV (reference sequence). This CDR3 reads CASSFSGVETQYF. The CDR3 nucleotides are TGTGCCAGCAGTTTTAGCGGGGTTGAGACCCAGTACTTC.

This chain connects TRBV18 to TRBJ1-1, with unresolved D. The CDR3 length is 15 residues. Germline-derived CDR1 and CDR2 are KGHSH and LQKENI. V dropped 5 bases and J dropped 1 base, with 14 bases sitting between them. DNA for the CDR3: TGTGCCAGCTCATCCTCCGCTGGCAAGAACACTGAAGCTTTCTTT. This sequence encodes CASSSSAGKNTEAFF.

This clone has just a few counts. CDR3 amino acids: CASSTGHINQPQHF. DNA for the CDR3: TGTGCCAGCAGCACCGGACACATAAATCAGCCCCAGCATTTT. The V gene is TRBV7-8, the J gene TRBJ1-5, with TRBD1 as a possible D gene (5 bases). Germline V gene sequence: CDR1 SGHVS, CDR2 FQNEAQ. Between the trimmed V and J ends, which lost 5 bases and 4 bases, there was a span of 12 bases. The CDR3 length is 14 residues.

Only a few counts were recorded for this clone. J is TRBJ2-5 and V is TRBV19; 13 nucleotides align to TRBD2. This CDR3 comprises 16 residues. The V gene end was trimmed by 4 bases and the J gene end by 2 bases; junction bases not matched to a gene: 4. CDR1 is LNHDA, CDR2 SQIVND, per germline (reference sequence). This CDR3 is CASSTTGLAGQETQYF. DNA for the CDR3: TGTGCCAGTAGTACCACGGGACTAGCGGGGCAAGAGACCCAGTACTTC.

The CDR3 is CASSRTGGASGELFF. CDR3 coding DNA: TGTGCCAGCAGCCGGACAGGGGGCGCATCCGGGGAGCTGTTTTTT. The chain employs TRBV11-2 and TRBJ2-2; TRBD1 matches at 11 bases. The junction had 5 bases not matched to a gene; V was cut back by 5 bases and J by 6 bases. The CDR3 has 15 amino acids. In germline, CDR1 is SGHAT, CDR2 FQNNGV.

This clone has more than one count but fewer than ten. The genes are TRBV7-9 and TRBJ2-5; possible D gene TRBD1, 5 bases. The CDR3 covers 13 residues. Germline CDR1 SEHNR, CDR2 FQNEAQ (reference sequence). Trimming cost V 5 bases and J 1 base, with 8 bases left between them. The CDR3 coding sequence is TGTGCCAGCAGCCGACAGCCCCAAGAGACCCAGTACTTC. Translating gives CASSRQPQETQYF.

This chain joins TRBV6-4 and TRBJ2-2, with D perhaps matching TRBD2 (5 bases). The CDR3 contains 14 residues. Trimming removed 6 bases from V and 3 bases from J, with 11 bases in between. The V gene's germline CDR1 is MRHNA and CDR2 SNTAGT. As DNA, the CDR3 is TGTGCCAGCAGCGTACTAGTCGACACCGGGGAGCTGTTTTTT. Encoded protein: CASSVLVDTGELFF.

This clone turned up a few times. The chain is built from TRBV7-2 and TRBJ2-3, with 8 bases that match TRBD2. The CDR3 totals 17 residues. Trimming removed 5 bases from V and 2 bases from J; junction bases left unmatched: 12. Germline V lookup: CDR1 SGHTA, CDR2 FQGNSA. CDR3 DNA: TGTGCCAGCAGCCCTCCGGACGGGGGGGCCCTCACAGATACGCAGTATTTT. Its translation is CASSPPDGGALTDTQYF.

V usage is TRBV2 and J usage is TRBJ2-3; 8 nucleotides align to TRBD1. CDR3 length equals 14 residues. CDR1 SNHLY and CDR2 FYNNEI come from the germline V gene. After removal of 4 bases from V and 1 base from J, the junction contained 1 base not matched to a gene. DNA of the CDR3: TGTGCCAGCAGTGCGACAGGGGGCACAGATACGCAGTATTTT. Translation gives CASSATGGTDTQYF.

J is TRBJ2-1 and V is TRBV10-2, with 14 bases matching TRBD2. From germline, CDR1 is WSHSY and CDR2 SAAADI. V lost 8 bases and J lost 5; bases outside the gene matches: 2. The CDR3 consists of 14 residues. The CDR3 DNA sequence: TGCGCCAGCCGGACTAGCGGGGGGAACAATGAGCAGTTCTTC. This codes for CASRTSGGNNEQFF.

This clone was observed a few times. A junction boundary mismatches the germline segment, possibly from a read error. The chain carries TRBV7-2 and TRBJ2-7; tentative D call: TRBD2 (5 bases). The CDR3 consists of 17 residues. CDR1 and CDR2 from the germline V gene are SGHTA and FQGNSA. CDR3 in amino acids: CASSLFARGQASNEQYF. The CDR3 DNA reads as TGTGCCAGCAGCTTATTCGCGCGCGGGCAAGCCTCCAACGAGCAGTACTTC.